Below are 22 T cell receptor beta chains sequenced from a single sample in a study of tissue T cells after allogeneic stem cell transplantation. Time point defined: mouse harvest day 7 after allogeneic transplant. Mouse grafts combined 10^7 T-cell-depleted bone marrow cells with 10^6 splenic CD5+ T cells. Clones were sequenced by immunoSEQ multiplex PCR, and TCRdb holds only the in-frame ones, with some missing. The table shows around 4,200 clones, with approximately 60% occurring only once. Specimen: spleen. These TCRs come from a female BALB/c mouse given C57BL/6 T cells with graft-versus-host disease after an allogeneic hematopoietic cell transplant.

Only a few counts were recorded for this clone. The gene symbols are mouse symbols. CDR3 DNA (partial): TGCTCCAGCAGTCAATCAAGGGGCTCCGACTACACC. It translates to CSSSQSRGSDYT. From start to end, the CDR3 is CSSSQSRGSDYTF. The chain recombines TRBV23 with TRBJ1-2; TRBD1, the table's D call, was not compared with the DNA. The CDR3 end falls 1 residue outside the read, so it is completed with the germline J gene. In germline, CDR1 is KGHTA, CDR2 FQNQQP. CDR3 size: 13 residues.

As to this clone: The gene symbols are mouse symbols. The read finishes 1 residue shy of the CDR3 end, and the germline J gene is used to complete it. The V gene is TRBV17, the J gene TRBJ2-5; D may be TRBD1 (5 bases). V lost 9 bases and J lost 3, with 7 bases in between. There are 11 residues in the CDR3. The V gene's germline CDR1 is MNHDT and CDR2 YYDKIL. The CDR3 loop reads CASDSQDTQYF. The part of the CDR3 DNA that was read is TGTGCTAGTGACAGTCAAGACACCCAGTAC.

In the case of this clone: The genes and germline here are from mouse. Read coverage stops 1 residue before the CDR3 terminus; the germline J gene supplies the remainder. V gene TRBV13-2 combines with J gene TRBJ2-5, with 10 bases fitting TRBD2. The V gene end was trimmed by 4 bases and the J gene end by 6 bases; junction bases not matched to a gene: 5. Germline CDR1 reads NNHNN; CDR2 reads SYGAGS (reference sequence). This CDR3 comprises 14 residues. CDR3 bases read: TGTGCCAGCGGTTGGACTGGGGGCGGGGACACCCAGTAC. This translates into CASGWTGGGDTQY. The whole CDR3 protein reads CASGWTGGGDTQYF.

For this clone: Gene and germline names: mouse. CDR3 loop: CAWKDWGLYEQYF. CDR3 DNA (partial): TGTGCCTGGAAGGACTGGGGCCTCTATGAACAGTAC. V gene TRBV31 combines with J gene TRBJ2-7; 9 nucleotides agree with TRBD2. The read halts 1 residue ahead of the CDR3 end, with the missing end drawn from the germline J gene. The CDR3 runs to 13 residues. Unmatched junction bases numbered 4, after V lost 4 bases and J lost 3 bases. Per germline, CDR1 GKSSPN and CDR2 SITVG.

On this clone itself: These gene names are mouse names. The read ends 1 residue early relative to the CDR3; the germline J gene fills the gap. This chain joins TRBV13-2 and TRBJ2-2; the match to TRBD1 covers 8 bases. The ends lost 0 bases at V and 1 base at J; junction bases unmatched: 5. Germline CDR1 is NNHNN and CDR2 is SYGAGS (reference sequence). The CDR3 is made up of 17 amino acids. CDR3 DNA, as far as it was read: TGTGCCAGCGGTGATGCCCGGGACAGGAAAAACACCGGGCAGCTCTAC. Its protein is CASGDARDRKNTGQLY. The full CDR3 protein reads CASGDARDRKNTGQLYF.

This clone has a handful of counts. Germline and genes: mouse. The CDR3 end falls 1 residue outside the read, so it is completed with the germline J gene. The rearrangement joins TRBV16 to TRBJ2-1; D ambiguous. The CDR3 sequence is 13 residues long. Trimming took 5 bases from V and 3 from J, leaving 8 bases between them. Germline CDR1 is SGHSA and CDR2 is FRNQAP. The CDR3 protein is CASSPGTYAEQFF. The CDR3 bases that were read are TGTGCAAGCAGCCCCGGCACCTATGCTGAGCAGTTC.

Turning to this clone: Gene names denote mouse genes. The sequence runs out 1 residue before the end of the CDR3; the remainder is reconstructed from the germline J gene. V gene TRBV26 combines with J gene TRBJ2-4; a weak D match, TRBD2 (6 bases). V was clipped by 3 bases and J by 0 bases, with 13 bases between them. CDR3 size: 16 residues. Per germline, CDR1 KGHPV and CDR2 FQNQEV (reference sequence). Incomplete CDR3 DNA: TGTGCCAGCAGTCTACCGGGACTTACTAGTCAAAACACCTTGTAC. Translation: CASSLPGLTSQNTLY. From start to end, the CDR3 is CASSLPGLTSQNTLYF.

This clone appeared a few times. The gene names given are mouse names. CDR3 DNA (partial): TGTGCAAGCAGCTTAGAAGCAGGGAGAGATGAACAGTAC. Residues: CASSLEAGRDEQY. The entire CDR3 sequence reads CASSLEAGRDEQYF. The V gene is TRBV16, the J gene TRBJ2-7; D might be TRBD1 (5 bases). The read ends 1 residue early relative to the CDR3; the germline J gene fills the gap. The V gene's germline CDR1 is SGHSA and CDR2 FRNQAP. The CDR3 runs 14 residues. V lost 0 bases to trimming and J lost 5 bases, with 11 bases between them.

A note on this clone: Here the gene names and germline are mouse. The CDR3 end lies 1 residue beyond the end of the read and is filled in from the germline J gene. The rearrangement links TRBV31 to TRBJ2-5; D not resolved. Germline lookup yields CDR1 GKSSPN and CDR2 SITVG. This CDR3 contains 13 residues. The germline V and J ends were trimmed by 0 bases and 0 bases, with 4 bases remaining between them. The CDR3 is CAWSLGNQDTQYF. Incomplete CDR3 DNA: TGTGCCTGGAGTCTCGGCAACCAAGACACCCAGTAC.

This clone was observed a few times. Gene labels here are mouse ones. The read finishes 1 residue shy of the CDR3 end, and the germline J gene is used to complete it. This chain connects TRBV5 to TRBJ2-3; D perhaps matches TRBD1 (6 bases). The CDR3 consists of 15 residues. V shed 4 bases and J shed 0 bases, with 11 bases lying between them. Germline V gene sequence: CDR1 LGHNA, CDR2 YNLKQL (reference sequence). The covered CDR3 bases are TGTGCCAGCAGCCCTAGGACAGCTAGTGCAGAAACGCTGTAT. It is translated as CASSPRTASAETLY. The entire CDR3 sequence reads CASSPRTASAETLYF.

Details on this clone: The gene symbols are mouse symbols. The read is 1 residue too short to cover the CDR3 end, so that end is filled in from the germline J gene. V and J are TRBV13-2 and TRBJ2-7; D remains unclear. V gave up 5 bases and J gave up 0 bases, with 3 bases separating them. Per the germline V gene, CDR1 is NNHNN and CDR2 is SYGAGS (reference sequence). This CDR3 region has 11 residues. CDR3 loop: CASGSSYEQYF. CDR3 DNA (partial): TGTGCCAGCGGGAGCTCCTATGAACAGTAC.

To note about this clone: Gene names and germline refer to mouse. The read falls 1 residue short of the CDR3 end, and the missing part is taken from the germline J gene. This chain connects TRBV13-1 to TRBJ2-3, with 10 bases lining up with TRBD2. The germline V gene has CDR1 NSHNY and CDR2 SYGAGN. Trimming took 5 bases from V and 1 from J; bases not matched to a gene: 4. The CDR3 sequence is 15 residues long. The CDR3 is CASRRLGGGAETLYF. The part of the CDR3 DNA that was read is TGTGCCAGCAGACGACTGGGGGGCGGTGCAGAAACGCTGTAT.

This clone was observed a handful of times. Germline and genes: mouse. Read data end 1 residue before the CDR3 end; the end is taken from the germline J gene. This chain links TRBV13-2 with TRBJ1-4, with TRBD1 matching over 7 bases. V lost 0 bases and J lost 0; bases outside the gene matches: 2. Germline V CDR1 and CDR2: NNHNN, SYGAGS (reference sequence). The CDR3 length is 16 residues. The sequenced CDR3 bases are TGTGCCAGCGGTGATGCGGGGACAGTTTCCAACGAAAGATTATTT. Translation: CASGDAGTVSNERLF. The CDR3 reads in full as CASGDAGTVSNERLFF.

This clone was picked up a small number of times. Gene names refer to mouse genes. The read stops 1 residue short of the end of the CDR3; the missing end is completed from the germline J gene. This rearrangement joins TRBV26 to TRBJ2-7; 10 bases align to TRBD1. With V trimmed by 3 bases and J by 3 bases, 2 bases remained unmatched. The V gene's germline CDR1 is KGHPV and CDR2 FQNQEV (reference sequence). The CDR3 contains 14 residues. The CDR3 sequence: CASSLGTGDYEQYF. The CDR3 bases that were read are TGTGCCAGCAGTCTTGGGACAGGGGACTATGAACAGTAC.

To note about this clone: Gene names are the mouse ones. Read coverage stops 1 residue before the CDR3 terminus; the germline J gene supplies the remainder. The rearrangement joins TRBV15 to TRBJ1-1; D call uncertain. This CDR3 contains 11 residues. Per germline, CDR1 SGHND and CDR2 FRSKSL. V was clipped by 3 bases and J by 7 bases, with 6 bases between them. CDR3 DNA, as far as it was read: TGTGCCAGCAGTTTCGACCGAGAAGTCTTC. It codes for CASSFDREVF. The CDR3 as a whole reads CASSFDREVFF.

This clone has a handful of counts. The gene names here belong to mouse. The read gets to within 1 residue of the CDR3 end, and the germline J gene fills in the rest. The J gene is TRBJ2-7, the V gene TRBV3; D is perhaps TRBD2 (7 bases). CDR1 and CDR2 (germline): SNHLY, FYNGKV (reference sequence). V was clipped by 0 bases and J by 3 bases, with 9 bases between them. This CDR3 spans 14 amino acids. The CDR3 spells CASSLAGGRYEQYF. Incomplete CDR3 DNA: TGTGCCAGCAGCTTAGCTGGGGGGCGCTATGAACAGTAC.

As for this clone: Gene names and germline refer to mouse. The sequenced CDR3 bases are TGTGCCAGCTCCACAGCAAACTCCGACTACACC. It yields the protein CASSTANSDYT. Given in full, the CDR3 is CASSTANSDYTF. The rearrangement uses TRBV12-2 and TRBJ1-2; unclear D gene. The sequenced fragment ends 1 residue before the CDR3 boundary, so the rest is inferred from the germline J gene. CDR1 and CDR2 from the germline V gene are SGHLS and HYDKME. This CDR3 comprises 12 residues. Trimming removed 4 bases at V and 0 bases at J, with 5 bases between. The variable domain in full, with the rest retrieved from reference TRBV12-2 and TRBJ1-2, is NSGVVQSPRYIIKGKGERSILKCIPISGHLSVAWYQQTQGQELKFFIQHYDKMERDKGNLPSRFSVQQFDDYHSEMNMSALELEDSAVYFCASSTANSDYTFGSGTRLLVI.

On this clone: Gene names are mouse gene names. CDR3 DNA, as far as it was read: TGTGCTAGCAGTGACAAGCGGGGTGCAGAAACGCTGTAT. It is translated as CASSDKRGAETLY. The CDR3 in full is CASSDKRGAETLYF. The chain has TRBV29 and TRBJ2-3; D unresolved. The sequenced fragment ends 1 residue before the CDR3 boundary, so the rest is inferred from the germline J gene. Trimming shortened V by 5 bases and J by 1 base, and 10 bases separated the two germline ends. CDR3 size: 14 residues. Germline V gives CDR1 MSHET, CDR2 SYDVDS.

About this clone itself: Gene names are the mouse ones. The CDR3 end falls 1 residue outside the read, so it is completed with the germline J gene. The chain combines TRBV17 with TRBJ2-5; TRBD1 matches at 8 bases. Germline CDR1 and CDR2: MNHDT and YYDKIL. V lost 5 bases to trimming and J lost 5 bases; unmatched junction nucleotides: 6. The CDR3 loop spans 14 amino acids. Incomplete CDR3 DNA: TGTGCTAGCAGTCGACAGGGGCGTGGAGACACCCAGTAC. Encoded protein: CASSRQGRGDTQY. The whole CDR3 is CASSRQGRGDTQYF. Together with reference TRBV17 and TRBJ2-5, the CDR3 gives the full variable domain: DTTVKQNPRYKLARVGKPVNLICSQTMNHDTMYWYQKKPNQAPKLLLFYYDKILNREADTFEKFQSSRPNNSFCSLYIGSAGLEYSAMYLCASSRQGRGDTQYFGPGTRLLVL.

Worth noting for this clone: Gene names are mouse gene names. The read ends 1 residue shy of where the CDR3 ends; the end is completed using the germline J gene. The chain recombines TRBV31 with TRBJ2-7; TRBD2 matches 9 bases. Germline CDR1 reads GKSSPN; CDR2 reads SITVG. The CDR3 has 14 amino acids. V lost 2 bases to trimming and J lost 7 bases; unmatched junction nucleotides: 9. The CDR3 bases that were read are TGTGCCTGGAGTGTAATGGGGGGGCGAAGGGAACAGTAC. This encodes CAWSVMGGRREQY. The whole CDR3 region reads CAWSVMGGRREQYF.

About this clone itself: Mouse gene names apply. The sequenced CDR3 bases are TGTGCCAGCAGCGCACAGGGGAATTCGCCCCTCTAC. Translation: CASSAQGNSPLY. The entire CDR3 is CASSAQGNSPLYF. This sequence joins TRBV3 and TRBJ1-6, with TRBD1 identical over 7 bases. The read terminates 1 residue ahead of where the CDR3 ends, so the germline J gene completes it. TRBJ1-6 is an ORF; its function is uncertain. Germline V gene lookup returns CDR1 SNHLY and CDR2 FYNGKV (reference sequence). This CDR3 is 13 amino acids long. Losses at the gene ends were 5 bases for V and 7 bases for J; bases not matched to a gene: 2.

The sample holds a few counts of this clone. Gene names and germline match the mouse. The sequenced CDR3 bases are TGTGCCAGCAGTTTTAGCGACACAGAAGTCTTC. It codes for CASSFSDTEVF. The whole CDR3 is CASSFSDTEVFF. The rearrangement uses TRBV14 and TRBJ1-1; D is ambiguous. Read sequence stops 1 residue before the CDR3 end, and the germline J gene provides the missing end. V gave up 2 bases and J gave up 3 bases, with 5 bases separating them. The CDR3 is 12 residues long. Germline V gene data show CDR1 as SGHDT and CDR2 as FRDEAV.